This paragraph reports one T cell receptor beta chain. What it recognizes is unknown. RNA transcripts served as the template for amplifying TCR beta CDR3 regions. The TCR CDR3 first-round RT-PCR relied on the HTBI primer set. MiXCR was run by TCRdb on the multiplex PCR reads, yielding one entry per CDR3 protein. The sample yields approximately 640,000 distinct CDR3 sequences, about 45% seen once. Clinical symptoms, serum thyroxine, TRAb, thyroid ultrasound and orbital computed tomography established diagnosis. This entry comes from a study of T cells in Graves' hyperthyroidism and ophthalmopathy. Whole-study findings and limits: Ophthalmopathy was identified by the model a median approximately 6.9 months ahead of onset. A model of 13 V-J features distinguished ophthalmopathy from stable hyperthyroidism. Most thyroid clonotypes expanded above 0.001 appeared in blood too.

The receptor was derived from an adult man with Graves' disease, either hyperthyroidism or ophthalmopathy (not recorded which). Sequenced input: peripheral blood or thyroid tissue (not recorded which).

CDR3 region: CASSLVLSPFSEQYF. CDR3 DNA sequence: TGTGCCAGCAGTTTAGTCTTGTCACCCTTTTCGGAGCAGTACTTC. The chain joins TRBV12-3 or TRBV12-4 to TRBJ2-7; D remains unclear. Trimming took 1 base from V and 7 from J, leaving 17 bases between them. This CDR3 is 15 amino acids long.